This T cell receptor beta chain is from a study of blood T cells in healthy people across ages. Primers used in a second PCR of roughly 6 to 12 cycles were a sample-barcoded 5' primer and a J-beta primer mix. TCRdb used MiXCR to reprocess the 5' RACE reads, holding one entry per CDR3 protein. The sample records more than 700,000 distinct CDR3 sequences, roughly 50% being singletons. Germline CDR1 is SGDLS and CDR2 is YYNGEE. V lost 2 bases to trimming and J lost 13 bases; unmatched junction nucleotides: 12. The CDR3 totals 16 residues. The specimen sequenced was blood. The sequence was obtained from a man older than 75 in good health. This chain connects TRBV9 to TRBJ2-1, with 13 bases fitting TRBD2. The CDR3, as DNA: TGTGCCAGCAGCGTCGGACTAGCGGGAGAAGCGGAGACCCAGTTCTTC. It is translated as CASSVGLAGEAETQFF.